This TCR beta chain was found in a study of PD-1 blockade in classical Hodgkin lymphoma. Study results and limitations: Partial responders and progressors had significantly lower baseline TCR diversity.

TCRdb's table, derived via immunoSEQ multiplex PCR, lists solely in-frame clones and lacks some. Of about 17,000 clones detected, over 70% appear once; the ten largest clones hold around 2%. Documented time point: cycle 4 day 1 (C4D1), after 6 weeks of nivolumab. In every patient, relapse followed autologous stem cell transplantation, while exposure to brentuximab vedotin differed. Magnetic negative selection of thawed PBMCs was the method by which CD4+ T cells were purified. As for this clone: Its antigen is undetermined.

This CDR3 has 20 amino acids. The origin of this receptor is a human donor with classical Hodgkin lymphoma. The chain joins TRBV12-2 to TRBJ1-5; TRBD1 is the table's D call, not checked against the DNA. TRBV12-2 is a pseudogene segment. Sample: CD4+ T cells from blood, taken before the fourth cycle of nivolumab. In DNA, the CDR3 is TGTGCAAGTCGCTTCCTTTCCCTCCCTGGGAGACAGGTCTATAATCAGCCCCAGCATTTT. Translated, it gives CASRFLSLPGRQVYNQPQHF.